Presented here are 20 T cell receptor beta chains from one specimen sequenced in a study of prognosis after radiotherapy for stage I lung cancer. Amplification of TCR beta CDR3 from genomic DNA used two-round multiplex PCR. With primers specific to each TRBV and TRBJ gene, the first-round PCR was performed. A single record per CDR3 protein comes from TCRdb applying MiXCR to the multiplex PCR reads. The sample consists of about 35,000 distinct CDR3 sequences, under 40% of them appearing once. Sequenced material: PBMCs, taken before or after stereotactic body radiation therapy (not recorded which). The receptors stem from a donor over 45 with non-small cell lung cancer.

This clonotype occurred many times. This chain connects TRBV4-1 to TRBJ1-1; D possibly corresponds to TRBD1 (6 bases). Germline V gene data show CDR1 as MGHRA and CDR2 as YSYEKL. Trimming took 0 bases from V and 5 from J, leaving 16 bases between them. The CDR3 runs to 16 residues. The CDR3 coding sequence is TGCGCCAGCAGCCAAGATCATGCGGGGGGCTGGACTGAAGCTTTCTTT. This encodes CASSQDHAGGWTEAFF.

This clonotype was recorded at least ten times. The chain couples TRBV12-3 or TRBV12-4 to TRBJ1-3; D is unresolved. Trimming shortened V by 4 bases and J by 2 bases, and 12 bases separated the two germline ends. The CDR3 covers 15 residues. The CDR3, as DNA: TGTGCCAGCAGTTCCGGTAGCAGGACTGGAAACACCATATATTTT. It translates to CASSSGSRTGNTIYF.

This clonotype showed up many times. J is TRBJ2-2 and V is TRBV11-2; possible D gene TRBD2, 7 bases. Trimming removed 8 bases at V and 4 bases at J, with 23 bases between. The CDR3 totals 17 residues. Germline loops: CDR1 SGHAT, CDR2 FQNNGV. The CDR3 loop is CASHSLGAGVGTGELFF. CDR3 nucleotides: TGTGCCAGCCACTCCCTGGGGGCGGGAGTGGGCACCGGGGAGCTGTTTTTT.

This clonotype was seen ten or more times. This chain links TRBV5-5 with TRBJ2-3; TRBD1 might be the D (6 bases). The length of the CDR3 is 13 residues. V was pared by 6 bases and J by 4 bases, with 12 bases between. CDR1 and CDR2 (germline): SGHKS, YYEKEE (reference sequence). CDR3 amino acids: CASNREVPDTQYF. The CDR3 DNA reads TGTGCCAGCAACAGGGAAGTCCCAGATACGCAGTATTTT.

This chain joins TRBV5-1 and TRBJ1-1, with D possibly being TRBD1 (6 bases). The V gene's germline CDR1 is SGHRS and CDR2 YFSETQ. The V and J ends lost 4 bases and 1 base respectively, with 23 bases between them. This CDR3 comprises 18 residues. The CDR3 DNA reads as TGCGCCAGCAGCCCCACGACGGACAGAAGGATTGGGAACACTGAAGCTTTCTTT. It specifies CASSPTTDRRIGNTEAFF.

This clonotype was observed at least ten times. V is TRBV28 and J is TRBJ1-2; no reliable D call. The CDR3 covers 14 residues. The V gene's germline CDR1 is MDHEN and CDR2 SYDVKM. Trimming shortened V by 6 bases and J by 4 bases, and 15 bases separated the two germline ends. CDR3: CASSLGLGGYGYTF. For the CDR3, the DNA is TGTGCCAGCAGCTTAGGGCTGGGAGGCTATGGCTACACCTTC.

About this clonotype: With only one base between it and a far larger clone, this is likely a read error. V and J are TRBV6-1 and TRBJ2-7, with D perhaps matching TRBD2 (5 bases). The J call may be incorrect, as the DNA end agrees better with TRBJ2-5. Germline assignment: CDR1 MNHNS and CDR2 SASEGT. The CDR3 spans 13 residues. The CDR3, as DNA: TGTTCCAGCAGTGGTGGCGGGCAAGAGACCCAGTACTTC. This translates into CSSSGGGQETQYF.

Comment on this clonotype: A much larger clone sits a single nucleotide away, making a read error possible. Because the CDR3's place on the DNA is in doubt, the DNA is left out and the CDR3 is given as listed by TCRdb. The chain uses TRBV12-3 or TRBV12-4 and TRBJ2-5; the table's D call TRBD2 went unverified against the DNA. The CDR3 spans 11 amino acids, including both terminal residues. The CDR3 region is CASVGRGSLDF.

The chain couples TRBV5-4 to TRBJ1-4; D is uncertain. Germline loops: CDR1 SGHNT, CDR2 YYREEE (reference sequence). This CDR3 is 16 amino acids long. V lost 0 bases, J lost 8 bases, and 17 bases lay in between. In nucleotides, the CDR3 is TGTGCCAGCAGCTTGGGTCCAGTCCCCCGGGCCGAAAAACTGTTTTTT. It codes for CASSLGPVPRAEKLFF. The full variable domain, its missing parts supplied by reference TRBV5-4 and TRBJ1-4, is ETGVTQSPTHLIKTRGQQVTLRCSSQSGHNTVSWYQQALGQGPQFIFQYYREEENGRGNFPPRFSGLQFPNYSSELNVNALELDDSALYLCASSLGPVPRAEKLFFGSGTQLSVL.

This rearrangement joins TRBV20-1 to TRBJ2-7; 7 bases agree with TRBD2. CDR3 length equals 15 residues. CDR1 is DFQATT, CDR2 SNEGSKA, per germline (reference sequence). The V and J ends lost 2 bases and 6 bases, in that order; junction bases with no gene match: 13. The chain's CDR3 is CSARWEGTVAREQYF. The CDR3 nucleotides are TGCAGTGCTAGATGGGAGGGGACGGTTGCGCGCGAGCAGTACTTC.

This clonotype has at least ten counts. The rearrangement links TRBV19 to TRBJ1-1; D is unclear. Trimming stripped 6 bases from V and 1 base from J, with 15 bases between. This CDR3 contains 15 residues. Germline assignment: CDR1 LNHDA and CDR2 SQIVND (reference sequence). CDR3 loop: CASRPSASTNTEAFF. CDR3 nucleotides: TGTGCCAGTAGGCCCTCAGCATCTACGAACACTGAAGCTTTCTTT.

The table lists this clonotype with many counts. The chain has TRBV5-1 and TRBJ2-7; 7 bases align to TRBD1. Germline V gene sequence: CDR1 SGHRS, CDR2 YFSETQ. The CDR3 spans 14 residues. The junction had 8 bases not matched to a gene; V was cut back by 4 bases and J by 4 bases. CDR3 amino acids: CASSPGQKIYEQYF. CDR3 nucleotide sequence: TGCGCCAGCAGCCCGGGACAGAAAATTTACGAGCAGTACTTC.

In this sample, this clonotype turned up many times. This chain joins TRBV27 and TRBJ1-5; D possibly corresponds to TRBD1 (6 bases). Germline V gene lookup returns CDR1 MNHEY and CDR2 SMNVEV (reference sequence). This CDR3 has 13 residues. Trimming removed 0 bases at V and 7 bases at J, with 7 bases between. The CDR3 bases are TGTGCCAGCAGTTTATCGGGGGCACAGCCCCAGCATTTT. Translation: CASSLSGAQPQHF.

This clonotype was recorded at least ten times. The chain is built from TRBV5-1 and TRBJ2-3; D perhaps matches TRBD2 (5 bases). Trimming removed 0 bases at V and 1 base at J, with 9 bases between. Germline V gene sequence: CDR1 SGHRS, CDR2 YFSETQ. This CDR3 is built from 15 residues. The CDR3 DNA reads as TGCGCCAGCAGCTTGGGCTGGGGAGGCACAGATACGCAGTATTTT. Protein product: CASSLGWGGTDTQYF. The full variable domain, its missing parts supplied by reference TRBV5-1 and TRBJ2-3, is KAGVTQTPRYLIKTRGQQVTLSCSPISGHRSVSWYQQTPGQGLQFLFEYFSETQRNKGNFPGRFSGRQFSNSRSEMNVSTLELGDSALYLCASSLGWGGTDTQYFGPGTRLTVL.

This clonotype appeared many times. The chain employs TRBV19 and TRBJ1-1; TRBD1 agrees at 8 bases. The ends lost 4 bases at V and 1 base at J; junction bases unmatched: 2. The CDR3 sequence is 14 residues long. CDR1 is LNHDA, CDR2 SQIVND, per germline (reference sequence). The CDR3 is CASSKGTGNTEAFF. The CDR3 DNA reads TGTGCCAGTAGTAAGGGGACAGGGAACACTGAAGCTTTCTTT.

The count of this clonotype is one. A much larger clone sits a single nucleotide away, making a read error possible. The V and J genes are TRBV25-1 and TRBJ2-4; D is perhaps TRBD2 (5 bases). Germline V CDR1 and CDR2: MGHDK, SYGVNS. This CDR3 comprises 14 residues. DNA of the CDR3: TGTGCCAGAAGTGATGTGACTACCAAAAACATTCAGTACTTC. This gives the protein CARSDVTTKNIQYF.

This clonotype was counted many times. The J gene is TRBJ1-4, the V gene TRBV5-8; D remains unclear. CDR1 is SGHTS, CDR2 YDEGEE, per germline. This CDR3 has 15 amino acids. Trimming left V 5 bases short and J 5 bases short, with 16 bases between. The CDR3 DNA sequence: TGTGCCAGCAGACTAAAGGTTCAGGCAAATGAAAAACTGTTTTTT. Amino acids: CASRLKVQANEKLFF.

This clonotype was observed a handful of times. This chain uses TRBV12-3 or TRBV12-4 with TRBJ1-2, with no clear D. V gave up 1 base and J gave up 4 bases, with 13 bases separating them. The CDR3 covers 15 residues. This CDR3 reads CASSLGVRVPYGYTF. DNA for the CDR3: TGTGCCAGCAGTTTAGGGGTACGGGTCCCCTATGGCTACACCTTC.

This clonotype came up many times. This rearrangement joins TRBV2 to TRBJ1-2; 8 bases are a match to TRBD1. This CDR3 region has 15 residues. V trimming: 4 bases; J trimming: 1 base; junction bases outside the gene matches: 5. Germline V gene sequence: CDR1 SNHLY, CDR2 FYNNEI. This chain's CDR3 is CASSALGQGNYGYTF. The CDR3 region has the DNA TGTGCCAGCAGTGCCCTAGGACAGGGTAACTATGGCTACACCTTC. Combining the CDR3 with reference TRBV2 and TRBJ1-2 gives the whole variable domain EPEVTQTPSHQVTQMGQEVILRCVPISNHLYFYWYRQILGQKVEFLVSFYNNEISEKSEIFDDQFSVERPDGSNFTLKIRSTKLEDSAMYFCASSALGQGNYGYTFGSGTRLTVV.

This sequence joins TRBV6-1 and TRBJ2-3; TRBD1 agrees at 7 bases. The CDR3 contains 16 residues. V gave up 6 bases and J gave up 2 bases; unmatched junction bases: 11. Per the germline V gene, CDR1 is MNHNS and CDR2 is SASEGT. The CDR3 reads CASRNRGSKLTDTQYF. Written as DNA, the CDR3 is TGTGCCAGCAGAAACAGGGGATCTAAACTCACAGATACGCAGTATTTT.